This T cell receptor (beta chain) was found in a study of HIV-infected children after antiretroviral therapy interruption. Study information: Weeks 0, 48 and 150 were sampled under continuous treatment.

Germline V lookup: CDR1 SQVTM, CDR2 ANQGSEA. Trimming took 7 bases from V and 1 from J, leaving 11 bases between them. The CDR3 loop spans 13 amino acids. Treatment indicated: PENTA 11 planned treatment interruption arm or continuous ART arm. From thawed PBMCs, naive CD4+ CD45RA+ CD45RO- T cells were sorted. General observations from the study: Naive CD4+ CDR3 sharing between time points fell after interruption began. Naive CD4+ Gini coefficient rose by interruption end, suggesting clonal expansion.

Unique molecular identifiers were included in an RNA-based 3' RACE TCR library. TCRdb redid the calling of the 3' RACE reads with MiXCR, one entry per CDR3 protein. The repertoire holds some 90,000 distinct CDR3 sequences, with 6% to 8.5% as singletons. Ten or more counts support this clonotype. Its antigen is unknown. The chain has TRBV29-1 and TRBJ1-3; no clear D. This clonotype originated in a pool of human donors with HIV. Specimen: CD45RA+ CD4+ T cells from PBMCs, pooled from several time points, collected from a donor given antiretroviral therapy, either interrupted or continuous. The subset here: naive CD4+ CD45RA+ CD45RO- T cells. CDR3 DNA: TGCAGCGCCCTTGGGGTGTCTGGAAACACCATATATTTT. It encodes CSALGVSGNTIYF.